This TCR beta chain appears in the sequencing data of a study of tumor-infiltrating lymphocytes in primary liver carcinoma. About this clonotype: The conserved phenylalanine or tryptophan normally closing the CDR3 is absent here, so this likely arose from a read error.

Germline V CDR1 and CDR2: GTSNPN, SVGIG (reference sequence). There are 12 residues in the CDR3. Starting material of 450 to 550 ng total RNA yielded TCR beta cDNA via a constant-region primer. Three nested multiplex PCR rounds of slightly modified ARM-PCR generated TCR beta libraries. With TRBV1-TRBV30 forward primers and a C-beta reverse primer, the first two PCR rounds were run for approximately 10 cycles each. TCRdb used MiXCR to reprocess the multiplex PCR reads, holding one entry per CDR3 protein. The sample records some 120,000 distinct CDR3 sequences, around two thirds being singletons. Total RNA and DNA came together from about 19-30 mg of bulk tissue without cell sorting.

Sequencing used liver tumor tissue from sampling region 1. Subset defined: tumor region T1, superior pole. V usage is TRBV30 and J usage is TRBJ1-5; 9 bases match TRBD1. This receptor was identified in a woman aged 55-70 years with primary liver carcinoma and hepatitis B virus infection. Here the CDR3 reads CVWDRANQPQHL. In DNA form, the CDR3 reads TGTGTCTGGGACAGGGCGAATCAGCCCCAGCATCTT.